Listed below are T cell receptor beta chains from one sample, sequenced in a study of Tregs in tolerant kidney transplant recipients. The protocol was immunoSEQ multiplex PCR, while the TCRdb copy is restricted to in-frame clones and leaves out a portion. Of about 100,000 clones listed, around 89% are singletons. The material sequenced was CD4+ T cells from blood, taken before the transplant. The receptors come from a human donor who received a combined kidney and bone marrow transplant. CDR3s include the opening cysteine and the closing phenylalanine or tryptophan. The order of the fields is V gene, J gene, D gene, clone size, CDR3 protein, CDR3 DNA. D genes are given only for firm matches. Clone size is shown for a subset of rows, as once, few, many or a class of expanded clone.

TRBV15	TRBJ1-3	.	.	CATSRDHGPSGNTIYF	TGTGCCACCAGCAGAGATCATGGGCCCTCTGGAAACACCATATATTTT
TRBV5-6	TRBJ2-4	TRBD2	.	CASSHGGTSLKNIQYF	TGTGCCAGCAGCCATGGAGGGACTAGCCTAAAAAACATTCAGTACTTC
TRBV9	TRBJ1-5	.	.	CASSAGVGNQPQHF	TGTGCCAGCAGCGCAGGGGTGGGGAATCAGCCCCAGCATTTT
TRBV7-9	TRBJ1-5	TRBD1	.	CASSLVLQGVGSNQPQHF	TGTGCCAGCAGCTTAGTATTACAGGGGGTCGGGAGCAATCAGCCCCAGCATTTT
TRBV9	TRBJ2-7	.	once	CASSVGGGRIHEQYF	TGTGCCAGCAGCGTCGGGGGTGGCAGGATCCACGAGCAGTACTTC
TRBV25-1	TRBJ2-7	TRBD1	.	CASSGRSGTGGNEQYF	TGTGCCAGCAGTGGGCGATCCGGGACAGGGGGCAACGAGCAGTACTTC
TRBV28	TRBJ1-2	TRBD1	.	CASRGTVPNYGYTF	TGTGCCAGCAGGGGGACAGTACCTAACTATGGCTACACCTTC
TRBV5-4	TRBJ2-3	.	.	CASSLVQGAGAQYF	TGTGCCAGCAGCTTGGTACAGGGCGCCGGGGCGCAGTATTTT
TRBV27	TRBJ1-5	.	once	CASSLFPQGNQPQHF	TGTGCCAGCAGTTTATTTCCACAGGGTAACCAGCCCCAGCATTTT
TRBV27	TRBJ2-5	.	.	CASRATVQETQYF	TGTGCCAGCAGGGCGACAGTCCAAGAGACCCAGTACTTC
TRBV9	TRBJ2-3	TRBD2	.	CASSVATRGANTDTQYF	TGTGCCAGCAGCGTAGCTACGCGGGGGGCAAACACAGATACGCAGTATTTT
TRBV6-6	TRBJ2-7	TRBD2	.	CASRFISGSSYEQYF	TGTGCCAGCAGATTCATCAGCGGGAGCTCCTACGAGCAGTACTTC
TRBV9	TRBJ2-5	.	once	CASSVGPTGKETQYF	TGTGCCAGCAGCGTAGGTCCGACAGGTAAAGAGACCCAGTACTTC
TRBV30	TRBJ2-1	TRBD1	few	CAWSVTAGTVEQFF	TGTGCCTGGAGTGTAACGGCAGGGACAGTCGAGCAGTTCTTC
TRBV2	TRBJ1-1	.	.	CASRLNRVVDTEAFF	TGTGCCAGCAGACTGAACAGGGTAGTGGACACTGAAGCTTTCTTT
TRBV14	TRBJ2-1	.	.	CASSLKDWYNEQFF	TGTGCCAGCAGCCTAAAGGACTGGTACAATGAGCAGTTCTTC
TRBV19	TRBJ2-7	TRBD2	.	CASGLAGVYEQYF	TGTGCCAGCGGACTAGCGGGAGTGTACGAGCAGTACTTC
TRBV19	TRBJ1-3	.	.	CASSMYGGERNTIYF	TGTGCCAGTAGTATGTATGGAGGGGAAAGAAACACCATATATTTT
TRBV4-3	TRBJ2-1	TRBD2	.	CASSSLAGGRNEQFF	TGCGCCAGCAGCTCACTAGCGGGGGGCCGCAATGAGCAGTTCTTC
TRBV19	TRBJ2-1	TRBD1	.	CASSIQAGGPFSYNEQFF	TGTGCCAGTAGTATTCAGGCAGGGGGCCCTTTCTCCTACAATGAGCAGTTCTTC
TRBV14	TRBJ2-5	.	.	CASSQESRGETQYF	TGTGCCAGCAGCCAAGAAAGCCGCGGGGAGACCCAGTACTTC
TRBV2	TRBJ1-2	TRBD1	.	CASSEGQGVRGYTF	TGTGCCAGCAGTGAAGGTCAGGGGGTAAGAGGCTACACCTTC
TRBV4-3	TRBJ2-3	.	.	CASSLYSSTDTQYF	TGCGCCAGCAGTCTATACTCTAGCACAGATACGCAGTATTTT
TRBV7-2	TRBJ2-1	TRBD2	.	CASSPGTRTYNEQFF	TGTGCCAGCAGCCCCGGGACTAGAACCTACAATGAGCAGTTCTTC
TRBV6-5	TRBJ2-5	TRBD1	.	CASLDREETQYF	TGTGCCAGCCTAGACAGGGAAGAGACCCAGTACTTC
TRBV6-4	TRBJ2-1	.	.	CATVNRRVYNEQFF	TGTGCCACCGTCAACCGGCGGGTCTACAATGAGCAGTTCTTC
TRBV5-1	TRBJ1-4	.	.	CASSLGAATNEKLFF	TGCGCCAGCAGCTTAGGGGCTGCAACTAATGAAAAACTGTTTTTT
TRBV5-6	TRBJ1-2	TRBD1	.	CASSDTGTGASNYGYTF	TGTGCCAGCAGCGACACCGGGACAGGGGCCTCTAACTATGGCTACACCTTC
TRBV6-5	TRBJ1-6	.	few	CASSYSGGLSAPLHF	TGTGCCAGCAGTTACTCGGGCGGGCTTTCGGCACCCCTCCACTTT
TRBV29-1	TRBJ1-4	TRBD1	.	CSARQGAVEKLFF	TGCAGCGCGAGACAGGGGGCGGTTGAAAAACTGTTTTTT
TRBV6-6	TRBJ2-7	TRBD2	.	CASSSAGRAYEQYF	TGTGCCAGCAGTTCAGCGGGACGCGCCTACGAGCAGTACTTC